What follows are 31 T cell receptor beta chains derived from one specimen sequenced in a study of T cell responses to AZD1222 COVID-19 vaccine. Profiled with immunoSEQ multiplex PCR; TCRdb holds only in-frame clones, not every one. The table records approximately 140,000 clones, around nine tenths of them present only once. Sequencing was performed on peripheral blood, taken 28 days after the second AZD1222 dose. The source is an adult who received the AZD1222 COVID-19 vaccine.

The gene calls are TRBV2 and TRBJ1-5; TRBD1 matches 11 bases. The CDR3 is 15 amino acids. The V gene's germline CDR1 is SNHLY and CDR2 FYNNEI. The J segment lost 6 bases and the V segment lost 1 base, leaving 2 bases of the junction unmatched. This CDR3 is CASSEGTGGGQPQHF. Here the CDR3 DNA reads TGTGCCAGCAGTGAAGGGACAGGGGGCGGTCAGCCCCAGCATTTT.

The gene calls are TRBV12-5 and TRBJ2-1, with no clear D. With 7 bases removed from V and 4 bases from J, the gap between germline ends came to 17 bases. The CDR3 covers 15 residues. Germline V lookup: CDR1 LGHNT, CDR2 FRNRAP. Here the CDR3 reads CASAQPMINYNEQFF. In DNA, the CDR3 is TGTGCTAGTGCTCAACCTATGATTAATTACAATGAGCAGTTCTTC.

This chain uses TRBV15 with TRBJ1-2; D not certain. Trimming pared 0 bases from V and 4 bases from J, leaving 12 bases between. This CDR3 has 15 residues. Germline assignment: CDR1 LNHNV and CDR2 YYDKDF (reference sequence). The CDR3 DNA reads TGTGCCACCAGCAGAGATCGCGCGGAATCCTATGGCTACACCTTC. It specifies CATSRDRAESYGYTF.

The chain combines TRBV10-1 with TRBJ2-7; D is uncertain. The CDR3 totals 12 residues. Germline assignment: CDR1 WNHNN and CDR2 SYGVQD (reference sequence). Between the trimmed V and J ends, which lost 5 bases and 0 bases, there was a span of 5 bases. The DNA of the CDR3 is TGCGCCAGCAGTAACAGCTCCTACGAGCAGTACGTC. Its translation: CASSNSSYEQYV.

The V gene is TRBV7-2, the J gene TRBJ2-5; 12 bases are shared with TRBD2. Losses at the gene ends were 7 bases for V and 5 bases for J; bases not matched to a gene: 17. Germline lookup yields CDR1 SGHTA and CDR2 FQGNSA. The CDR3 is 18 amino acids. As DNA, the CDR3 is TGTGCCAGCACCCTAAAGGGACTAGCGGGCTCCCGCTGGGAGACCCAGTACTTC. It specifies CASTLKGLAGSRWETQYF.

V usage is TRBV4-1 and J usage is TRBJ1-1; no clear D gene. CDR1 is MGHRA, CDR2 YSYEKL, per germline. The CDR3 runs to 15 residues. V lost 0 bases to trimming and J lost 5 bases, with 13 bases between them. The CDR3 reads CASSQDGRRATEAFF. For the CDR3, the DNA is TGCGCCAGCAGCCAAGATGGCCGTAGGGCGACTGAAGCTTTCTTT.

The rearrangement joins TRBV18 to TRBJ1-2; 8 positions agree with TRBD1. The CDR3 is 14 residues long. Germline assignment: CDR1 KGHSH and CDR2 LQKENI. J gave up 3 bases and V 6 bases, and 6 bases lay outside the gene matches. The CDR3: CASSSTGVDYGYTF. The CDR3 nucleotides are TGTGCCAGCTCCTCGACAGGGGTCGACTATGGCTACACCTTC. The entire variable domain, with the rest obtained from reference TRBV18 and TRBJ1-2, is as follows: NAGVMQNPRHLVRRRGQEARLRCSPMKGHSHVYWYRQLPEEGLKFMVYLQKENIIDESGMPKERFSAEFPKEGPSILRIQQVVRGDSAAYFCASSSTGVDYGYTFGSGTRLTVV.

The rearrangement uses TRBV5-4 and TRBJ1-1, with D possibly TRBD1 on 5 matching bases. Germline V lookup: CDR1 SGHNT, CDR2 YYREEE (reference sequence). CDR3 size: 13 residues. V dropped 9 bases and J dropped 0 bases, with 12 bases sitting between them. In DNA, the CDR3 is TGTGCCACTGGGAACAGGATGAACACTGAAGCTTTCTTT. Its translation: CATGNRMNTEAFF.

This chain uses TRBV10-3 with TRBJ2-7, with TRBD1 as a possible D gene (6 bases). The CDR3 sequence is 10 residues long. Germline assignment: CDR1 ENHRY and CDR2 SYGVKD. The CDR3 DNA reads as TGTGCCATCAGAGAGAATACAGGGAAGGTC. This translates into CAIRENTGKV.

The chain uses TRBV7-3 and TRBJ2-2; the D gene is possibly TRBD1 (6 bases). This CDR3 has 17 residues. Germline loops: CDR1 SGHTA, CDR2 FQGTGA. The V end lost 5 bases, the J end lost 2 bases, and 18 bases lay between the germline ends. CDR3 in amino acids: CASSPRVRGQNTGELFF. In nucleotides, the CDR3 is TGTGCCAGCAGCCCACGCGTCAGGGGCCAAAACACCGGGGAGCTGTTTTTT.

The chain combines TRBV2 with TRBJ2-1, with 10 positions matching TRBD2. Per the germline V gene, CDR1 is SNHLY and CDR2 is FYNNEI. With 8 bases clipped from V and 7 bases from J, the junction kept 8 bases outside the gene matches. The CDR3 contains 14 residues. DNA of the CDR3: TGTGCCAGCGATTCTAGCGGGGGTGGAAATGAGCAGTTCTTC. It yields the protein CASDSSGGGNEQFF.

Here the CDR3 reads CASSYLAGGENEQFF. The DNA of the CDR3 is TGCGCCAGCAGCTATCTAGCGGGGGGAGAGAATGAGCAGTTCTTC. The chain carries TRBV5-1 and TRBJ2-1; 11 nucleotides align to TRBD2. CDR3 length: 15 residues. Germline V gene data show CDR1 as SGHRS and CDR2 as YFSETQ. V trimming: 3 bases; J trimming: 7 bases; junction bases outside the gene matches: 6.

The chain employs TRBV19 and TRBJ2-1, with TRBD2 matching 9 bases. The CDR3 sequence is 14 residues long. The V and J ends lost 9 bases and 0 bases, in that order; junction bases with no gene match: 3. Looked up from germline, CDR1 is LNHDA and CDR2 is SQIVND (reference sequence). The CDR3 sequence: CASLSGSSYNEQFF. In nucleotides, the CDR3 is TGTGCCAGCCTTAGCGGGAGCTCCTACAATGAGCAGTTCTTC. Full variable domain (rest looked up from reference TRBV19 and TRBJ2-1): DGGITQSPKYLFRKEGQNVTLSCEQNLNHDAMYWYRQDPGQGLRLIYYSQIVNDFQKGDIAEGYSVSREKKESFPLTVTSAQKNPTAFYLCASLSGSSYNEQFFGPGTRLTVL.

This clone is judged medium-sized. In the same sample, other DNA sequences code for this CDR3. The chain combines TRBV18 with TRBJ2-1; no reliable D call. CDR1 is KGHSH and CDR2 is LQKENI in the germline V gene. V was clipped by 3 bases and J by 5 bases, with 2 bases between them. The CDR3 runs to 11 residues. The CDR3 is CASSPNNEQFF. The CDR3 DNA reads TGTGCCAGCTCACCGAACAATGAGCAGTTCTTC. Complete variable domain (other parts from reference TRBV18 and TRBJ2-1): NAGVMQNPRHLVRRRGQEARLRCSPMKGHSHVYWYRQLPEEGLKFMVYLQKENIIDESGMPKERFSAEFPKEGPSILRIQQVVRGDSAAYFCASSPNNEQFFGPGTRLTVL.

The V gene is TRBV14, the J gene TRBJ1-4, with D unresolved. V shed 4 bases and J shed 8 bases, with 17 bases lying between them. The CDR3 spans 15 residues. Germline V lookup: CDR1 SGHDN, CDR2 FVKESK. The CDR3 region is CASSPRDSAYEKLFF. DNA for the CDR3: TGTGCCAGCAGCCCCCGGGATTCGGCCTACGAAAAACTGTTTTTT.

The J gene is TRBJ1-1, the V gene TRBV6-5; the D gene is possibly TRBD1 (5 bases). The CDR3 consists of 16 residues. Between the trimmed V and J ends, which lost 0 bases and 7 bases, there was a span of 18 bases. CDR1 is MNHEY and CDR2 is SVGAGI in the germline V gene. The CDR3 nucleotides read TGTGCCAGCAGTTACTCGTGGGCAGGGACCGAATATGAAGCTTTCTTT. Translating gives CASSYSWAGTEYEAFF.

The chain is built from TRBV10-3 and TRBJ2-3; D is perhaps TRBD1 (6 bases). V dropped 2 bases and J dropped 2 bases, with 11 bases sitting between them. Germline loops: CDR1 ENHRY, CDR2 SYGVKD. The length of the CDR3 is 15 residues. The CDR3 DNA reads TGTGCCATCAGTGAGACACGACAGGACACAGATACGCAGTATTTT. It is translated as CAISETRQDTDTQYF.

A single count supports this clone. The chain uses TRBV5-4 and TRBJ2-1; TRBD1 matches 9 bases. Germline V gene data show CDR1 as SGHNT and CDR2 as YYREEE (reference sequence). This CDR3 is built from 16 residues. The V segment lost 5 bases and the J segment 4 bases; nucleotides outside the gene matches: 10. In nucleotides, the CDR3 is TGTGCCAGCAGTCACCGGGGGACAGGGCTATACAATGAGCAGTTCTTC. Translation gives CASSHRGTGLYNEQFF. Full variable domain (remainder filled in from reference TRBV5-4 and TRBJ2-1): ETGVTQSPTHLIKTRGQQVTLRCSSQSGHNTVSWYQQALGQGPQFIFQYYREEENGRGNFPPRFSGLQFPNYSSELNVNALELDDSALYLCASSHRGTGLYNEQFFGPGTRLTVL.

The chain is built from TRBV10-3 and TRBJ1-3; no clear D. The ends were cut back, 10 bases at V and 2 bases at J, with 9 bases in the middle. CDR3 length equals 12 residues. Per germline, CDR1 ENHRY and CDR2 SYGVKD. The CDR3 protein is CATQAPGNTIYF. DNA for the CDR3: TGTGCCACTCAGGCTCCTGGAAACACCATATATTTT.

The chain is built from TRBV29-1 and TRBJ2-2; no clear D. CDR1 is SQVTM and CDR2 is ANQGSEA in the germline V gene. Trimming cost V 7 bases and J 1 base, with 10 bases left between them. This CDR3 has 13 residues. The CDR3 protein is CSAGQENTGELFF. CDR3 in DNA: TGCAGCGCTGGCCAGGAGAACACCGGGGAGCTGTTTTTT.

This chain joins TRBV24-1 and TRBJ2-2; maybe TRBD1 (6 bases). CDR1 and CDR2 from the germline V gene are KGHDR and SFDVKD. There are 16 residues in the CDR3. V was cut by 2 bases and J by 3 bases, with 12 bases left in between. CDR3 nucleotide sequence: TGTGCCACCAGTGATTCTATGAACAGGGACACCGGGGAGCTGTTTTTT. Its translation: CATSDSMNRDTGELFF.

The rearrangement joins TRBV30 to TRBJ1-5, with D maybe TRBD1 (6 bases). V lost 2 bases and J 4 bases, leaving 9 bases between the germline ends. This CDR3 is 13 amino acids long. The germline gives CDR1 GTSNPN, CDR2 SVGIG (reference sequence). Here the CDR3 reads CAWSSRGNQPQHF. CDR3 DNA sequence: TGTGCCTGGAGTAGCAGGGGTAATCAGCCCCAGCATTTT.

This rearrangement joins TRBV27 to TRBJ2-2; D uncertain. Germline CDR1 reads MNHEY; CDR2 reads SMNVEV (reference sequence). The length of the CDR3 is 11 residues. V lost 7 bases and J 2 bases, leaving 2 bases between the germline ends. The CDR3 DNA reads as TGTGCCAGCACAAACACCGGGGAGCTGTTTTTT. This sequence encodes CASTNTGELFF.

This rearrangement joins TRBV6-1 to TRBJ2-2, with a possible D match to TRBD2 (6 bases). The germline V and J ends were trimmed by 4 bases and 7 bases, with 28 bases remaining between them. The CDR3 runs 19 residues. Germline loops: CDR1 MNHNS, CDR2 SASEGT. DNA for the CDR3: TGTGCCAGCAGTGCCCGAGGAGGGCGACTTACGGTACGCGACGGGGAGCTGTTTTTT. This translates into CASSARGGRLTVRDGELFF.

This clone was counted once. This sequence joins TRBV7-3 and TRBJ2-1, with D tentatively TRBD2 (5 bases). There are 13 residues in the CDR3. The V end was cut by 5 bases, the J end by 3 bases, with 8 bases between. CDR1 SGHTA and CDR2 FQGTGA come from the germline V gene. The CDR3 is CASSPGNYNEQFF. The CDR3 region has the DNA TGTGCCAGCAGCCCCGGGAACTACAATGAGCAGTTCTTC.

J is TRBJ1-5 and V is TRBV30; D is uncertain. V gave up 0 bases and J gave up 2 bases, with 11 bases separating them. The CDR3 extends over 15 amino acids. Germline CDR1 reads GTSNPN; CDR2 reads SVGIG (reference sequence). This CDR3 is CAWSVGGPGNQPQHF. CDR3 in DNA: TGTGCCTGGAGTGTAGGTGGTCCGGGCAATCAGCCCCAGCATTTT.

This rearrangement joins TRBV18 to TRBJ1-1; 8 bases fit TRBD1. V gave up 2 bases and J gave up 1 base; unmatched junction bases: 3. Germline V gives CDR1 KGHSH, CDR2 LQKENI. CDR3 size: 15 residues. The CDR3, as DNA: TGTGCCAGCTCACCATTCGGACAGGGGAACACTGAAGCTTTCTTT. Translated, it gives CASSPFGQGNTEAFF.

This clone was detected once. This sequence joins TRBV21-1 and TRBJ1-5; the D call in the table, TRBD1, was not verified against the DNA. TRBV21-1 is deemed a pseudogene. The length of the CDR3 is 15 residues. CDR3 protein: CASSKGYRGNQPQHF. The DNA of the CDR3 is TGTGCCAGCAGCAAAGGATACAGGGGCAATCAGCCCCAGCATTTT.

The chain couples TRBV10-3 to TRBJ1-6; D gene ambiguous. V shed 0 bases and J shed 10 bases, with 13 bases lying between them. Germline CDR1 is ENHRY and CDR2 is SYGVKD. This CDR3 is 15 amino acids long. The CDR3 loop reads CAISESTSRESPLHF. In DNA, the CDR3 is TGTGCCATCAGTGAGTCTACCTCTCGGGAATCACCCCTCCACTTT.

V is TRBV7-2 and J is TRBJ1-3, with D possibly TRBD1 on 5 matching bases. There are 18 residues in the CDR3. Germline loops: CDR1 SGHTA, CDR2 FQGNSA. Trimming pared 4 bases from V and 0 bases from J, leaving 19 bases between. The CDR3 sequence is CASSSSRGSQFSGNTIYF. CDR3 nucleotides: TGTGCCAGCAGCTCATCTAGGGGTTCGCAGTTCTCTGGAAACACCATATATTTT.

The V gene is TRBV27, the J gene TRBJ2-3, with a possible D match to TRBD1 (6 bases). This CDR3 contains 15 residues. V was trimmed by 5 bases and J by 4 bases, leaving 16 bases between them. Germline V gives CDR1 MNHEY, CDR2 SMNVEV (reference sequence). CDR3 DNA: TGTGCCAGCAGTATCCTTAGGACAGCCCCAGATACGCAGTATTTT. It translates to CASSILRTAPDTQYF.